This T cell receptor (beta chain) is from a study of OX40 agonist ivuxolimab in advanced cancers. The protocol was immunoSEQ multiplex PCR, while the TCRdb copy is restricted to in-frame clones and leaves out a portion. The sample comprises more than 20,000 clones, roughly 88% of which are singletons, and approximately 9.6% rests with the top ten. The sample holds one count of this clone. Trimming pared 7 bases from V and 2 bases from J, leaving 21 bases between. There are 15 residues in the CDR3. Germline V gene lookup returns CDR1 SQVTM and CDR2 ANQGSEA. The source material was CD4+ or CD8+ T cells sorted from blood, sampled in a trial of the OX40 agonist ivuxolimab. This TCR came from an adult with an advanced solid tumor such as melanoma, head and neck, liver or kidney cancer. This sequence joins TRBV29-1 and TRBJ2-7, with D possibly being TRBD2 (7 bases). The CDR3 loop reads CSAGEGVSLPYEQYF. The DNA of the CDR3 is TGCAGCGCTGGGGAGGGGGTGAGCTTACCCTACGAGCAGTACTTC.